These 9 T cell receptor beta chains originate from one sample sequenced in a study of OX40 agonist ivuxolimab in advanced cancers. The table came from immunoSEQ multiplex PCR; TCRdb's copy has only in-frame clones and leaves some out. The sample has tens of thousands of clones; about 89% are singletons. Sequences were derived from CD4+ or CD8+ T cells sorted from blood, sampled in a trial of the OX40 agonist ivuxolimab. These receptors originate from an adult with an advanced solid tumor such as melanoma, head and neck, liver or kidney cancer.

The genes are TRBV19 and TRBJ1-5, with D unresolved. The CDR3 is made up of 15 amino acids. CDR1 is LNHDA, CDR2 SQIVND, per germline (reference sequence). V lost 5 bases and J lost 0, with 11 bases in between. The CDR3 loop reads CASSVYRDSNQPQHF. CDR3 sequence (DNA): TGTGCCAGTAGTGTGTACAGAGATAGCAATCAGCCCCAGCATTTT. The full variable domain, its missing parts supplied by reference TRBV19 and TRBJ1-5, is DGGITQSPKYLFRKEGQNVTLSCEQNLNHDAMYWYRQDPGQGLRLIYYSQIVNDFQKGDIAEGYSVSREKKESFPLTVTSAQKNPTAFYLCASSVYRDSNQPQHFGDGTRLSIL.

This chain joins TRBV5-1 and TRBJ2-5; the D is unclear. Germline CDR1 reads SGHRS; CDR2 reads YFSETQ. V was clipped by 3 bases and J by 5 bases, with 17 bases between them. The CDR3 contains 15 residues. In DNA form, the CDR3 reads TGCGCCAGCAGCTGGACGGAATCCTCAGCGGAGACCCAGTACTTC. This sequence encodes CASSWTESSAETQYF.

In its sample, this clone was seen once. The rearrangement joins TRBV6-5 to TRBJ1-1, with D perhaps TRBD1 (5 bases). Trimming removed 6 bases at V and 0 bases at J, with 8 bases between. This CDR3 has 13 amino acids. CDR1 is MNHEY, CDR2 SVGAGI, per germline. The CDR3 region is CASRLQVNTEAFF. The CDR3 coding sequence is TGTGCCAGCAGACTACAGGTGAACACTGAAGCTTTCTTT.

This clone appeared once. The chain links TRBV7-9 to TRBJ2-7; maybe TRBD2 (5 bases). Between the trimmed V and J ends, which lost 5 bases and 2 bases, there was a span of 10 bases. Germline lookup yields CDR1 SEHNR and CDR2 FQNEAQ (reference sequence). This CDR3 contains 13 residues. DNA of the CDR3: TGTGCCAGCAGCCCGGGGTGGGCCTACGAGCAGTACTTC. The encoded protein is CASSPGWAYEQYF.

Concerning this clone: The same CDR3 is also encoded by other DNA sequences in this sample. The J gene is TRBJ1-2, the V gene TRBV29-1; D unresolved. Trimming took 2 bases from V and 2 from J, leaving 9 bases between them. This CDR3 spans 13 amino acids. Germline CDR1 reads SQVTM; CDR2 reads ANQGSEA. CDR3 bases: TGCAGCGTTGAAAGCGGCGAGAACTATGGCTACACCTTC. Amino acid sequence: CSVESGENYGYTF. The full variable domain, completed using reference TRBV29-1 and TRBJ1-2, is SAVISQKPSRDICQRGTSLTIQCQVDSQVTMMFWYRQQPGQSLTLIATANQGSEATYESGFVIDKFPISRPNLTFSTLTVSNMSPEDSSIYLCSVESGENYGYTFGSGTRLTVV.

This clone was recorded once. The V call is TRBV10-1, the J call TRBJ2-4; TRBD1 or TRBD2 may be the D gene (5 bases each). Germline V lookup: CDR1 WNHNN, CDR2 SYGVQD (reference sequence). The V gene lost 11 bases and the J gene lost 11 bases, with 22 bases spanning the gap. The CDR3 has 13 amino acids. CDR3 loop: CAPPGTTNIVQYF. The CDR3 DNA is TGCGCCCCACCCGGGACCACAAACATTGTTCAGTACTTC.

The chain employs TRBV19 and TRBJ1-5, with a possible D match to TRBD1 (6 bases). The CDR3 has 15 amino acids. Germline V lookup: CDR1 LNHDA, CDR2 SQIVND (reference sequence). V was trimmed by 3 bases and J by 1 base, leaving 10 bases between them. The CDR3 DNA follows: TGTGCCAGTAGTATTGGGGGGGCGAGCAATCAGCCCCAGCATTTT. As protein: CASSIGGASNQPQHF. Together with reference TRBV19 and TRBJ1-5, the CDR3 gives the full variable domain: DGGITQSPKYLFRKEGQNVTLSCEQNLNHDAMYWYRQDPGQGLRLIYYSQIVNDFQKGDIAEGYSVSREKKESFPLTVTSAQKNPTAFYLCASSIGGASNQPQHFGDGTRLSIL.

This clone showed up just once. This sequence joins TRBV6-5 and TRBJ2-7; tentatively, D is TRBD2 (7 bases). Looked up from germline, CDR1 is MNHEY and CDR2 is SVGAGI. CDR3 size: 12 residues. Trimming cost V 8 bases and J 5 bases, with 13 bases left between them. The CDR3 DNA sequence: TGTGCCAGCGCGGGGGCGGGGGACGAGCAGTACTTC. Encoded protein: CASAGAGDEQYF.

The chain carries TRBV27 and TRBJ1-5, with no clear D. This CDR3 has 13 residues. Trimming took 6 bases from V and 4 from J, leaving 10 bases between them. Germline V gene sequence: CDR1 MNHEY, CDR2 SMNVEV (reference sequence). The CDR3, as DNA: TGTGCCAGCAGGGTCGGGGTTAATCAGCCCCAGCATTTT. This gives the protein CASRVGVNQPQHF.